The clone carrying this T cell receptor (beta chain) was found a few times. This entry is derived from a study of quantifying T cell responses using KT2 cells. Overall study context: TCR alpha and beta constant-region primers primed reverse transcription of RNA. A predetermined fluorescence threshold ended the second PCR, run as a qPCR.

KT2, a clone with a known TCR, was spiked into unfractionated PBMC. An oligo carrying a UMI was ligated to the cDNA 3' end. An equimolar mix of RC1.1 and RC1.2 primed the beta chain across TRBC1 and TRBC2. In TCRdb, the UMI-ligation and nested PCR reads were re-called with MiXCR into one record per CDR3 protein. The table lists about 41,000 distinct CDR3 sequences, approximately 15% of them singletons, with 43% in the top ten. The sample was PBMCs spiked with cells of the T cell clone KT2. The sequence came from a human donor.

In nucleotides, the CDR3 is TGTGCCAGCAGCCCTGCCGGGGGAGGGCTTCCCTCGCAGTATTTT. It translates to CASSPAGGGLPSQYF. The rearrangement joins TRBV3-1 to TRBJ2-3; 7 bases map to TRBD2. CDR3 length equals 15 residues. Germline CDR1 is LGHDT and CDR2 is YNNKEL (reference sequence). J gave up 10 bases and V 4 bases, and 14 bases lay outside the gene matches.